This is a list of T cell receptor beta chains from one sample in a study of blood T cells in healthy people across ages. One entry per CDR3 protein results from TCRdb running MiXCR on the 5' RACE reads. The table records around 1,800,000 distinct CDR3 sequences, roughly 43% of them present only once. Sequencing used blood. These receptor sequences come from a human donor in good health. CDR3s leave out the opening cysteine and the closing phenylalanine or tryptophan.

TRBJ2-6	TRBV7-9	APGQGTSGANVLT
TRBJ2-7	TRBV20-1	SARVKKGHRTYEQY
.	TRBV12-3/TRBV12-4	ASSPHGVGYEQY
TRBJ1-4	TRBV6-2/TRBV6-3	ASRNTTNEKLF
TRBJ2-1	TRBV7-9	ASSLRRNRGAREQF
TRBJ2-1	TRBV10-3	AIREQADHQF
TRBJ1-5	TRBV7-3	ASSLTVGVRGNQPQH
.	TRBV7-9	ASSQLAGDEQY
TRBJ1-5	TRBV7-2	ASSLGQKNQPQH
TRBJ2-7	TRBV7-8	ASSFRRITSYEQY
TRBJ1-2	TRBV7-3	ASSLRSSQTSGYT
TRBJ2-7	TRBV12-3/TRBV12-4	ASSWGQVASQY
TRBJ1-2	TRBV20-1	SPKAGQGAPHYGYT
TRBJ2-7	TRBV5-1	ASSSTGHSSYEQY
TRBJ2-3	TRBV20-1	SARDPAGSTDTQY